The 15 T cell receptor beta chains below were found in one sample sequenced in a study of blood T cell repertoires in COVID-19. Method: immunoSEQ multiplex PCR; TCRdb's copy keeps in-frame clones and lacks some. The table has some 150,000 clones, more than 75% seen once; the top ten hold 2.6%. Sequences were obtained from peripheral blood. Source of these receptors: a human donor with acute or convalescent COVID-19. The donor label of this sample is uncertain.

The CDR3 reads CASSLVPGTEYGYTF. The DNA for the CDR3 is TGTGCCAGCAGCTTAGTTCCTGGGACAGAGTATGGCTACACCTTC. The chain joins TRBV7-2 to TRBJ1-2; the match to TRBD1 covers 7 bases. Germline V CDR1 and CDR2: SGHTA, FQGNSA. Losses at the gene ends were 1 base for V and 5 bases for J; bases not matched to a gene: 7. The CDR3 is made up of 15 amino acids.

V gene TRBV5-1 combines with J gene TRBJ2-3; 11 bases match TRBD2. CDR1 SGHRS and CDR2 YFSETQ come from the germline V gene. This CDR3 is built from 19 residues. V lost 3 bases to trimming and J lost 2 bases; unmatched junction nucleotides: 14. The DNA for the CDR3 is TGCGCCAGCAGCTCGCGACAAGGGACTAGCGGCCACCCCACAGATACGCAGTATTTT. Amino acid sequence: CASSSRQGTSGHPTDTQYF.

The V and J genes are TRBV7-3 and TRBJ2-3; 7 bases match TRBD2. Losses at the gene ends were 5 bases for V and 4 bases for J; bases not matched to a gene: 9. CDR1 is SGHTA, CDR2 FQGTGA, per germline. The CDR3 is 15 amino acids. CDR3 bases: TGTGCCAGCAGCCCCGGCTCGCGGGAGTCAGATACGCAGTATTTT. Protein: CASSPGSRESDTQYF.

The chain combines TRBV7-2 with TRBJ1-6; TRBD1 is a possible D gene (5 bases). CDR3 length: 17 amino acids. Germline CDR1 and CDR2: SGHTA and FQGNSA. Trimming stripped 0 bases from V and 0 bases from J, with 9 bases between. This CDR3 reads CASSLAAQGSYNSPLHF. DNA for the CDR3: TGTGCCAGCAGCTTAGCGGCGCAGGGCTCCTATAATTCACCCCTCCACTTT.

The chain uses TRBV7-8 and TRBJ1-4; TRBD1 is a possible D gene (5 bases). CDR3 length equals 14 residues. Trimming removed 5 bases at V and 5 bases at J, with 12 bases between. The germline V gene has CDR1 SGHVS and CDR2 FQNEAQ. In nucleotides, the CDR3 is TGTGCCAGCAGCCTACAGGTCCGAAATGAAAAACTGTTTTTT. Its protein product is CASSLQVRNEKLFF.

The chain recombines TRBV5-4 with TRBJ1-2, with D possibly matching TRBD1 (5 bases). This CDR3 is 13 amino acids long. CDR1 SGHNT and CDR2 YYREEE come from the germline V gene (reference sequence). Trimming pared 7 bases from V and 8 bases from J, leaving 18 bases between. The DNA for the CDR3 is TGTGCCAGCTCGAAACCGGGGGAGAAGGGCTACACCTTC. It codes for CASSKPGEKGYTF.

This sequence joins TRBV6-6 and TRBJ1-1; D is undetermined. The V gene lost 11 bases and the J gene lost 0 bases, with 10 bases spanning the gap. The CDR3 extends over 12 amino acids. Germline lookup yields CDR1 MNHNY and CDR2 SVGAGI (reference sequence). The CDR3 spells CAFGRVNTEAFF. DNA for the CDR3: TGTGCCTTCGGGAGAGTGAACACTGAAGCTTTCTTT.

The chain is built from TRBV12-3 or TRBV12-4 and TRBJ2-7, with D tentatively TRBD1 (6 bases). The V gene lost 4 bases and the J gene lost 5 bases, with 12 bases spanning the gap. There are 13 residues in the CDR3. DNA for the CDR3: TGTGCCAGCAGTTCTGCAGGGGTCCACGAGCAGTACGTC. Protein: CASSSAGVHEQYV.

In its sample, this clone was seen a few times. This chain links TRBV5-4 with TRBJ1-1, with D perhaps TRBD1 (6 bases). The CDR3 sequence is 14 residues long. Germline loops: CDR1 SGHNT, CDR2 YYREEE (reference sequence). V was clipped by 3 bases and J by 4 bases, with 13 bases between them. The CDR3 loop reads CASSSGRGGTEAFF. CDR3 nucleotides: TGTGCCAGCAGCTCGGGGAGAGGGGGCACTGAAGCTTTCTTT.

The genes are TRBV2 and TRBJ1-4, with D maybe TRBD1 (6 bases). Trimming cost V 6 bases and J 4 bases, with 12 bases left between them. Germline CDR1 is SNHLY and CDR2 is FYNNEI. The CDR3 consists of 14 residues. This CDR3 reads CASRETGVNEKLFF. The CDR3 DNA sequence: TGTGCCAGCAGGGAGACAGGCGTTAATGAAAAACTGTTTTTT.

The chain combines TRBV7-8 with TRBJ2-3; 9 positions match TRBD1. The CDR3 length is 13 residues. V was pared by 6 bases and J by 4 bases, with 2 bases of the junction left unmatched. Germline V lookup: CDR1 SGHVS, CDR2 FQNEAQ. The CDR3 DNA follows: TGTGCCAGCAGGGGGACAGGGCCAGATACGCAGTATTTT. It yields the protein CASRGTGPDTQYF. The whole variable domain, remainder taken from reference TRBV7-8 and TRBJ2-3, is GAGVSQSPRYKVAKRGQDVALRCDPISGHVSLFWYQQALGQGPEFLTYFQNEAQLDKSGLPSDRFFAERPEGSVSTLKIQRTQQEDSAVYLCASRGTGPDTQYFGPGTRLTVL.

This sequence joins TRBV6-6 and TRBJ1-2; maybe TRBD1 (6 bases). With 7 bases removed from V and 3 bases from J, the gap between germline ends came to 9 bases. Per the germline V gene, CDR1 is MNHNY and CDR2 is SVGAGI (reference sequence). The CDR3 covers 12 residues. For the CDR3, the DNA is TGTGCCAGCATAACAGGGCACTATGGCTACACCTTC. Its protein is CASITGHYGYTF.

The rearrangement uses TRBV28 and TRBJ1-6; 8 bases align to TRBD1. V gave up 3 bases and J gave up 14 bases; unmatched junction bases: 9. Per the germline V gene, CDR1 is MDHEN and CDR2 is SYDVKM. There are 14 residues in the CDR3. This CDR3 reads CASSFEQGVSALHF. The CDR3 nucleotides are TGTGCCAGCAGTTTTGAACAGGGGGTTTCTGCCCTCCACTTT.

The chain recombines TRBV11-2 with TRBJ1-2, with 7 bases aligning to TRBD1. The CDR3 has 14 amino acids. V lost 4 bases and J lost 4; bases outside the gene matches: 6. The germline V gene encodes CDR1 SGHAT and CDR2 FQNNGV. The CDR3 nucleotides are TGTGCCAGCAGCTCAAACAGGGGATTCTATGGCTACACCTTC. Its protein is CASSSNRGFYGYTF. The full variable domain, in which reference TRBV11-2 and TRBJ1-2 provide the parts outside the CDR3, is EAGVAQSPRYKIIEKRQSVAFWCNPISGHATLYWYQQILGQGPKLLIQFQNNGVVDDSQLPKDRFSAERLKGVDSTLKIQPAKLEDSAVYLCASSSNRGFYGYTFGSGTRLTVV.

The genes are TRBV7-9 and TRBJ1-4; TRBD1 matches at 11 bases. CDR1 is SEHNR and CDR2 is FQNEAQ in the germline V gene (reference sequence). The trim removed 5 bases at V and 3 bases at J, leaving 8 bases unmatched. The CDR3 consists of 17 residues. Written as DNA, the CDR3 is TGTGCCAGCAGCAGATGGACAGGGGGCGTAGCTAATGAAAAACTGTTTTTT. It encodes CASSRWTGGVANEKLFF.